This T cell receptor beta chain was documented in a study of T cell responses to AZD1222 COVID-19 vaccine. Germline V gene sequence: CDR1 MNHEY, CDR2 SVGAGI. Trimming took off 0 bases at V and 0 bases at J, with 9 bases between the two ends. CDR3 length equals 15 residues. Whole-study results and caveats: Two AZD1222 doses significantly raised spike-specific TCR breadth and depth over controls.

Here immunoSEQ multiplex PCR was the method, and the copy in TCRdb shows in-frame clones only, minus some. The sample has 160,000 or so clones, approximately 90% seen once. Concerning this clone itself: Antigen: not known.

Sequencing used peripheral blood, obtained on day 0 of AZD1222 vaccination. The chain links TRBV6-5 to TRBJ2-7; D not resolved. This TCR was sampled from an adult in good health. As DNA, the CDR3 is TGTGCCAGCAGTTACTCGTCTTATACCTCCTACGAGCAGTACTTC. Protein sequence: CASSYSSYTSYEQYF.